Listed here are 12 T cell receptor beta chains from one sample, sequenced in a study of T cells after yellow fever vaccination. MiXCR, applied by TCRdb to the 5' RACE reads, yields one record per CDR3 protein. The table includes about 350,000 distinct CDR3 sequences, 8.1% detected once. This material consisted of PBMCs, taken more than 35 days after the first yellow fever vaccination. The source is a man aged 18 to 30 who received the YFV17D yellow fever vaccine.

The V and J genes are TRBV19 and TRBJ2-7, with TRBD2 as a possible D gene (5 bases). Germline loops: CDR1 LNHDA, CDR2 SQIVND (reference sequence). V was pared by 4 bases and J by 0 bases, with 19 bases between. This CDR3 is built from 17 residues. The CDR3 nucleotides read TGTGCCAGTAGTACCATCCCGGGAAGGTCTCTCTCCTACGAGCAGTACTTC. This sequence encodes CASSTIPGRSLSYEQYF.

The chain recombines TRBV12-3 or TRBV12-4 with TRBJ1-2; D possibly corresponds to TRBD1 (5 bases). This CDR3 contains 13 residues. The V gene lost 4 bases and the J gene lost 8 bases, with 14 bases spanning the gap. The CDR3 spells CASSSPGRGGYTF. CDR3 nucleotide sequence: TGTGCCAGCAGTTCCCCGGGACGGGGGGGCTACACCTTC.

This clonotype was counted between two and nine times. V gene TRBV10-3 combines with J gene TRBJ2-1; D is perhaps TRBD2 (6 bases). Germline V gene sequence: CDR1 ENHRY, CDR2 SYGVKD. Deletions cut 7 bases from V and 0 bases from J, with 16 bases between. This CDR3 contains 16 residues. This CDR3 reads CAINRGTSRSYNEQFF. The CDR3, as DNA: TGTGCCATCAACCGGGGGACGAGCCGCTCCTACAATGAGCAGTTCTTC.

This clonotype occurred many times. CDR3 protein: CASSTRDYQPQHF. DNA for the CDR3: TGTGCCAGCAGCACCCGGGATTATCAGCCCCAGCATTTT. V usage is TRBV7-2 and J usage is TRBJ1-5; no clear D gene. CDR3 length equals 13 residues. CDR1 SGHTA and CDR2 FQGNSA come from the germline V gene. The ends were cut back, 5 bases at V and 5 bases at J, with 10 bases in the middle.

The rearrangement uses TRBV4-3 and TRBJ2-3; 9 bases agree with TRBD1. J lost 5 bases, V lost 1 base, and 10 bases had no gene match. The length of the CDR3 is 17 residues. Looked up from germline, CDR1 is LGHNA and CDR2 is YSLEER. For the CDR3, the DNA is TGCGCCAGCAGCCAAGCACATAACAGGGGGCGCGGAGATACGCAGTATTTT. Translated, it gives CASSQAHNRGRGDTQYF.

In its sample, this clonotype was seen many times. CDR3 sequence: CASSALIPNLGTRNTEAFF. CDR3 in DNA: TGTGCCAGCAGCGCCCTAATACCTAACCTCGGGACGCGGAACACTGAAGCTTTCTTT. The J gene is TRBJ1-1, the V gene TRBV3-1; D may be TRBD1 (5 bases). Germline V CDR1 and CDR2: LGHDT, YNNKEL (reference sequence). The CDR3 has 19 amino acids. Deletions cut 5 bases from V and 1 base from J, with 26 bases between.

This chain connects TRBV15 to TRBJ1-4, with unresolved D. CDR3 length equals 15 residues. Germline V gives CDR1 LNHNV, CDR2 YYDKDF (reference sequence). With 1 base removed from V and 3 bases from J, the gap between germline ends came to 9 bases. Written as DNA, the CDR3 is TGTGCCACCAGCAGAGGAAAGGGAGCTAATGAAAAACTGTTTTTT. Translation: CATSRGKGANEKLFF.

This clonotype came up a few times. The genes are TRBV12-3 or TRBV12-4 and TRBJ1-1; tentative D call: TRBD1 (5 bases). V was shortened by 8 bases and J by 0 bases, with 13 bases between the two germline ends. This CDR3 has 14 amino acids. The CDR3 DNA reads as TGTGCCAGCCGTTCGGGGGGTATGAACACTGAAGCTTTCTTT. Translating it yields CASRSGGMNTEAFF.

The chain links TRBV5-1 to TRBJ2-3; TRBD2 aligns across 8 bases. Germline lookup yields CDR1 SGHRS and CDR2 YFSETQ. With V trimmed by 5 bases and J by 5 bases, 7 bases remained unmatched. The CDR3 extends over 14 amino acids. The CDR3 region is CASRGRGVGDTQYF. DNA for the CDR3: TGCGCCAGCAGAGGGCGGGGGGTCGGAGATACGCAGTATTTT. Based on the CDR3 plus reference TRBV5-1 and TRBJ2-3, the full variable domain is KAGVTQTPRYLIKTRGQQVTLSCSPISGHRSVSWYQQTPGQGLQFLFEYFSETQRNKGNFPGRFSGRQFSNSRSEMNVSTLELGDSALYLCASRGRGVGDTQYFGPGTRLTVL.

This clonotype was found a few times. This chain uses TRBV5-1 with TRBJ2-4; 9 positions agree with TRBD1. This CDR3 is 16 amino acids long. Germline V gene sequence: CDR1 SGHRS, CDR2 YFSETQ. After removal of 4 bases from V and 9 bases from J, the junction contained 14 bases not matched to a gene. CDR3 coding DNA: TGCGCCAGCAGCCGCAGTTCTCTTCGACAGGGGGGCATTCAGTACTTC. This gives the protein CASSRSSLRQGGIQYF.

V and J are TRBV6-2 or TRBV6-3 and TRBJ2-5, with 8 positions matching TRBD2. The trim removed 4 bases at V and 8 bases at J, leaving 6 bases unmatched. The CDR3 spans 13 residues. Looked up from germline, CDR1 is MNHEY and CDR2 is SVGEGT. CDR3: CASSSPREGTQYF. CDR3 coding DNA: TGTGCCAGCAGTTCTCCCCGGGAGGGCACCCAGTACTTC.

This clonotype was recorded at least ten times. V is TRBV5-1 and J is TRBJ2-3; D gene uncertain. With 0 bases removed from V and 1 base from J, the gap between germline ends came to 6 bases. Germline V gene data show CDR1 as SGHRS and CDR2 as YFSETQ. The CDR3 totals 14 residues. CDR3 in DNA: TGCGCCAGCAGCTTGGGGGGTCGCACAGATACGCAGTATTTT. Amino acids: CASSLGGRTDTQYF.